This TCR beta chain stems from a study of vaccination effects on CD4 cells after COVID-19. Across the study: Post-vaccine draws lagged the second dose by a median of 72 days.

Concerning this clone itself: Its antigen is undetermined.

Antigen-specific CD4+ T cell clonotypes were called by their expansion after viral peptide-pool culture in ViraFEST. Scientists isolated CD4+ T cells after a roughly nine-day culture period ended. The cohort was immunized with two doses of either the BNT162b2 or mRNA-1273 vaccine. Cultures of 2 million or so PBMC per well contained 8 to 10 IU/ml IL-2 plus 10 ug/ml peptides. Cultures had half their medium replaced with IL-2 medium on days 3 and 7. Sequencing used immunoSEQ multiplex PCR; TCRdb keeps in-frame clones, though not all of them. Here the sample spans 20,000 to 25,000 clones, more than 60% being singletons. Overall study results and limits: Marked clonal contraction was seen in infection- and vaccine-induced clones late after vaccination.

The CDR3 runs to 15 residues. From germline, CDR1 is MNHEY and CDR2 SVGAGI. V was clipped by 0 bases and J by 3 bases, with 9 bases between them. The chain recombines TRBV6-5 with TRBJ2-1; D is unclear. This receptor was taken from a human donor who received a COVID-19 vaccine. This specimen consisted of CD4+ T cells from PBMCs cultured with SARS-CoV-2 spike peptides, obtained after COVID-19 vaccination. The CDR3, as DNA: TGTGCCAGCAGTTACTCGCCACGCATCTACAATGAGCAGTTCTTC. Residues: CASSYSPRIYNEQFF.